These 18 T cell receptor beta chains were sequenced from one sample in a study of vaccination effects on CD4 cells after COVID-19. Antigen-specific CD4+ T cells were first expanded with viral peptide pools by the ViraFEST assay and only then sequenced. CD4+ T cell isolation took place after less than 13 days of culture. By PCR, the person was confirmed to have had SARS-CoV-2 infection between March and December 2020. Each participant was administered two doses of either the BNT162b2 or the mRNA-1273 vaccine. The antigens these receptors bind are not known. Sequenced by immunoSEQ multiplex PCR; TCRdb stores in-frame clones only, minus some. The data contain 13,000 to 15,000 clones, around 81% of them singletons. Source: CD4+ T cells from PBMCs cultured with SARS-CoV-2 spike peptides, taken after COVID-19 vaccination. These receptors came from a human donor who had a prior SARS-CoV-2 infection.

The V call is TRBV4-3, the J call TRBJ1-2; D not resolved. CDR3 length equals 16 residues. Germline CDR1 and CDR2: LGHNA and YSLEER. With 4 bases removed from V and 1 base from J, the gap between germline ends came to 16 bases. In DNA, the CDR3 is TGCGCCAGCAGCCTGTCCGTCAGCTACTTTAACTATGGCTACACCTTC. This codes for CASSLSVSYFNYGYTF.

This chain uses TRBV5-1 with TRBJ1-1; unclear D gene. Looked up from germline, CDR1 is SGHRS and CDR2 is YFSETQ. CDR3 size: 14 residues. V shed 6 bases and J shed 8 bases, with 20 bases lying between them. This CDR3 is CASIPGDGAVEAFF. The CDR3 DNA reads TGCGCCAGCATCCCGGGCGACGGAGCGGTGGAAGCTTTCTTT.

V usage is TRBV18 and J usage is TRBJ2-5; 14 bases are a match to TRBD2. CDR1 KGHSH and CDR2 LQKENI come from the germline V gene. Trimming cost V 3 bases and J 5 bases; bases outside gene matches: 11. CDR3 length: 18 residues. This CDR3 reads CASSPQQETSGGGETQYF. The DNA for the CDR3 is TGTGCCAGCTCACCGCAGCAAGAGACTAGCGGGGGGGGCGAGACCCAGTACTTC.

This chain connects TRBV6-5 to TRBJ2-3, with D uncertain. Germline V gives CDR1 MNHEY, CDR2 SVGAGI. The V end was cut by 2 bases, the J end by 6 bases, with 9 bases between. CDR3 length: 13 residues. In DNA form, the CDR3 reads TGTGCCAGCAGTTACCCGATCCGGGATACGCAGTATTTT. This sequence encodes CASSYPIRDTQYF.

This clone was counted once. This chain connects TRBV5-1 to TRBJ2-5, with 10 positions matching TRBD1. V lost 4 bases, J lost 1 base, and 7 bases stayed unmatched. This CDR3 comprises 16 residues. Germline V CDR1 and CDR2: SGHRS, YFSETQ. This CDR3 is CASSIPGQGPQETQYF. The CDR3 DNA follows: TGCGCCAGCAGCATTCCGGGACAGGGGCCCCAAGAGACCCAGTACTTC.

The chain recombines TRBV5-6 with TRBJ2-6; the D is unclear. The V gene's germline CDR1 is SGHDT and CDR2 YYEEEE. The V end lost 0 bases, the J end lost 3 bases, and 10 bases lay between the germline ends. CDR3 length: 16 amino acids. Written as DNA, the CDR3 is TGTGCCAGCAGCTTGGAAATCTCAAGTGGGGCCAACGTCCTGACTTTC. This encodes CASSLEISSGANVLTF.

The chain employs TRBV7-8 and TRBJ2-7; TRBD2 aligns across 8 bases. There are 15 residues in the CDR3. V lost 2 bases, J lost 6 bases, and 9 bases stayed unmatched. Germline assignment: CDR1 SGHVS and CDR2 FQNEAQ. The CDR3 loop is CASSLRRLAFSEQYF. In DNA, the CDR3 is TGTGCCAGCAGCTTAAGGCGACTAGCGTTTTCCGAGCAGTACTTC.

J is TRBJ2-7 and V is TRBV5-4, with 8 bases lining up with TRBD1. The germline CDR1 and CDR2 sequences are SGHNT and YYREEE (reference sequence). The CDR3 length is 14 residues. The trim removed 3 bases at V and 6 bases at J, leaving 8 bases unmatched. The CDR3 DNA is TGTGCCAGCAGCTCGGGACAGGCGAGTCGCGAGCAGTACTTC. Amino acids: CASSSGQASREQYF.

The V call is TRBV23-1, the J call TRBJ1-5, with no clear D. TRBV23-1 is annotated as an ORF whose role is uncertain. V dropped 0 bases and J dropped 2 bases, with 11 bases sitting between them. This CDR3 has 16 residues. For the CDR3, the DNA is TGCGCCAGCAGTCAATCACGGGCCTTCCGCAATCAGCCCCAGCATTTT. Translated: CASSQSRAFRNQPQHF.

The V call is TRBV6-2 or TRBV6-3, the J call TRBJ2-1; D may correspond to TRBD1 or TRBD2 (5 bases each). Germline CDR1 reads MNHEY; CDR2 reads SVGEGT. The CDR3 is made up of 13 amino acids. With 4 bases removed from V and 4 bases from J, the gap between germline ends came to 8 bases. The CDR3 nucleotides read TGTGCCAGCAGTTGGGGGATATACAATGAGCAGTTCTTC. This codes for CASSWGIYNEQFF.

The rearrangement links TRBV5-1 to TRBJ1-6; D might be TRBD1 (5 bases). Trimming removed 0 bases at V and 8 bases at J, with 12 bases between. Germline V gene data show CDR1 as SGHRS and CDR2 as YFSETQ. The CDR3 runs 15 residues. CDR3 in DNA: TGCGCCAGCAGCTTGGCCTTGAGGGGAGATTCACCCCTCCACTTT. Translation gives CASSLALRGDSPLHF.

The chain uses TRBV6-1 and TRBJ2-5; 9 nucleotides line up with TRBD2. The CDR3 sequence is 16 residues long. The V segment lost 2 bases and the J segment 5 bases; nucleotides outside the gene matches: 9. Per germline, CDR1 MNHNS and CDR2 SASEGT. CDR3 in amino acids: CASSERLAGTKETQYF. The CDR3 DNA reads TGTGCCAGCAGTGAAAGGCTAGCGGGGACGAAGGAGACCCAGTACTTC.

The V gene is TRBV18, the J gene TRBJ2-1; TRBD1 matches 12 bases. This CDR3 is 18 amino acids long. Germline values: CDR1 KGHSH, CDR2 LQKENI. V lost 5 bases, J lost 8 bases, and 16 bases stayed unmatched. CDR3 residues: CASSTLAPTGQGAHEQFF. The CDR3 DNA follows: TGTGCCAGCTCAACACTTGCACCAACGGGACAGGGGGCCCATGAGCAGTTCTTC. The full variable domain, with the rest looked up from reference TRBV18 and TRBJ2-1, is NAGVMQNPRHLVRRRGQEARLRCSPMKGHSHVYWYRQLPEEGLKFMVYLQKENIIDESGMPKERFSAEFPKEGPSILRIQQVVRGDSAAYFCASSTLAPTGQGAHEQFFGPGTRLTVL.

V gene TRBV7-3 combines with J gene TRBJ2-2, with D unclear. There are 14 residues in the CDR3. Germline V gives CDR1 SGHTA, CDR2 FQGTGA. With 8 bases removed from V and 2 bases from J, the gap between germline ends came to 12 bases. CDR3 loop: CASRVESNTGELFF. The CDR3 bases are TGTGCCAGCCGAGTTGAGAGTAACACCGGGGAGCTGTTTTTT. Supplemented by reference TRBV7-3 and TRBJ2-2, the full variable domain reads GAGVSQTPSNKVTEKGKYVELRCDPISGHTALYWYRQSLGQGPEFLIYFQGTGAADDSGLPNDRFFAVRPEGSVSTLKIQRTERGDSAVYLCASRVESNTGELFFGEGSRLTVL.

This clone has only a few counts. V gene TRBV18 combines with J gene TRBJ1-2, with no clear D. The CDR3 runs 13 residues. Germline assignment: CDR1 KGHSH and CDR2 LQKENI. The V gene lost 1 base and the J gene lost 4 bases, with 7 bases spanning the gap. CDR3 in amino acids: CASSPQDAYGYTF. The CDR3 nucleotides read TGTGCCAGCTCACCACAGGATGCCTATGGCTACACCTTC.

The chain carries TRBV2 and TRBJ2-7; 8 nucleotides match TRBD2. With 7 bases clipped from V and 2 bases from J, the junction kept 7 bases outside the gene matches. The CDR3 totals 14 residues. Germline values: CDR1 SNHLY, CDR2 FYNNEI. CDR3 loop: CASIQGTSPYEQYF. The CDR3 DNA follows: TGTGCCAGCATCCAAGGGACTAGTCCCTACGAGCAGTACTTC.

In this sample, this clone turned up once. V usage is TRBV2 and J usage is TRBJ2-5, with D perhaps matching TRBD2 (5 bases). This CDR3 is built from 16 residues. V was clipped by 1 base and J by 5 bases, with 17 bases between them. CDR1 is SNHLY, CDR2 FYNNEI, per germline. The CDR3 bases are TGTGCCAGCAGTGAAGGGGCTAGCCCTACAGTCGAGACCCAGTACTTC. This codes for CASSEGASPTVETQYF. The full variable domain, its missing parts supplied by reference TRBV2 and TRBJ2-5, is EPEVTQTPSHQVTQMGQEVILRCVPISNHLYFYWYRQILGQKVEFLVSFYNNEISEKSEIFDDQFSVERPDGSNFTLKIRSTKLEDSAMYFCASSEGASPTVETQYFGPGTRLLVL.

V usage is TRBV18 and J usage is TRBJ2-1; maybe TRBD2 (5 bases). CDR3 length equals 16 residues. Deletions cut 3 bases from V and 0 bases from J, with 12 bases between. Germline V gene sequence: CDR1 KGHSH, CDR2 LQKENI. DNA of the CDR3: TGTGCCAGCTCACCGTTTAAGCGGAGCTCCTACAATGAGCAGTTCTTC. Translated: CASSPFKRSSYNEQFF.